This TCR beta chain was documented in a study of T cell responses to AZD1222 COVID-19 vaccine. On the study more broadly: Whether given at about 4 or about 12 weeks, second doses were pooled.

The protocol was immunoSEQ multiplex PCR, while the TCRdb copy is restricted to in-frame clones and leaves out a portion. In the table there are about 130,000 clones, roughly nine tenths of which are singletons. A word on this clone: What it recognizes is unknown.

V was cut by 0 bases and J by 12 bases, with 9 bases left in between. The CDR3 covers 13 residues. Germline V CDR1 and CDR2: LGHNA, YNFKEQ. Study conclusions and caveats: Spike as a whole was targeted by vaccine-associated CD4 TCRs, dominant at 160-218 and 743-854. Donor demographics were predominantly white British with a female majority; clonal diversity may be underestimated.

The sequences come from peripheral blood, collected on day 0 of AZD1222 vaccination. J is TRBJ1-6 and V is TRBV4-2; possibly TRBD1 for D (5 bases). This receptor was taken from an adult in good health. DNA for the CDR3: TGTGCCAGCAGCCAAGAACGGGGGGAACCCCTCCACTTT. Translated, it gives CASSQERGEPLHF.